The source of this TCR beta chain is a study of cytomegalovirus exposure and HLA in healthy donors. Study-wide results and caveats: In a later analysis, donors in an Asian-associated ancestry cluster reportedly had fewer N-insertions in productive TCRs than the cohort mean. Across HLA loci, a later analysis found differing TCR association rates, with DRB1 most and HLA-C fewest. With later analysis, a missense DCLRE1C variant became linked to TCR beta V- and J-gene trimming. Later on, an analysis found that several of the most significant clusters appeared to be linked to common viral pathogens, which included parvovirus B19.

The V gene's germline CDR1 is SGDLS and CDR2 YYNGEE. V lost 0 bases to trimming and J lost 7 bases; unmatched junction nucleotides: 9. This CDR3 spans 15 amino acids. Of note for this clone: Its target is not known.

Primers: 60 Vbeta forward and 13 Jbeta reverse. The assay was immunoSEQ multiplex PCR, and TCRdb's table has in-frame clones only and misses some. The sample carries 100,000 to 150,000 clones, roughly 75% recorded once. The gene calls are TRBV9 and TRBJ2-5; 7 nucleotides align to TRBD1. The material sequenced was PBMCs. The sequence came from a man aged 25-45 years in good health and CMV-seropositive. The CDR3 sequence: CASSVGLDRVGTQYF. The DNA for the CDR3 is TGTGCCAGCAGCGTAGGACTCGACAGGGTCGGGACCCAGTACTTC.